Listed below are T cell receptor beta chains from one sample, sequenced in a study of control samples from healthy donors and cancer patients. TCRdb's copy holds only in-frame clones and misses some; the assay was immunoSEQ multiplex PCR. The sample records approximately 120,000 clones, roughly 84% being singletons. What was sequenced was blood. All receptors come from a man aged 40-50 years in good health. The CDR3 runs from the conserved cysteine through the conserved F or W. D genes are given only for firm matches. Size is omitted from some rows. Given values are once, few, many or a class for expanded clones.

j_gene: TRBJ2-3; v_gene: TRBV5-6; abundance: -; d_gene: -; CDR3aa: CASSPMEGAQYF; CDR3nt: TGTGCCAGCAGCCCTATGGAGGGGGCACAGTATTTT
j_gene: TRBJ2-5; v_gene: TRBV30; abundance: -; d_gene: TRBD2; CDR3aa: CAWSQNGGSETQYF; CDR3nt: TGTGCCTGGAGCCAAAACGGGGGGTCGGAGACCCAGTACTTC
j_gene: TRBJ2-3; v_gene: TRBV7-8; abundance: few; d_gene: TRBD1; CDR3aa: CASSLVDRGSTDTQYF; CDR3nt: TGTGCCAGCAGCTTGGTAGACAGGGGAAGCACAGATACGCAGTATTTT
j_gene: TRBJ1-1; v_gene: TRBV7-2; abundance: -; d_gene: TRBD1; CDR3aa: CASSSGGPTEAFF; CDR3nt: TGTGCCAGCAGCTCAGGGGGCCCTACTGAAGCTTTCTTT
j_gene: TRBJ2-2; v_gene: TRBV4-3; abundance: once; d_gene: TRBD1; CDR3aa: CASSQRQGANTGELFF; CDR3nt: TGCGCCAGCAGCCAACGGCAGGGGGCGAACACCGGGGAGCTGTTTTTT
j_gene: TRBJ1-2; v_gene: TRBV25-1; abundance: -; d_gene: -; CDR3aa: CASSEYSRGVYGYTF; CDR3nt: TGTGCCAGCAGTGAATATTCCCGGGGCGTCTATGGCTACACCTTC
j_gene: TRBJ2-1; v_gene: TRBV6-5; abundance: -; d_gene: -; CDR3aa: CASRTQSGEQFF; CDR3nt: TGTGCCAGCAGGACGCAATCGGGGGAGCAGTTCTTC
j_gene: TRBJ2-3; v_gene: TRBV23-1; abundance: -; d_gene: TRBD1; CDR3aa: CASSKNRGRTDTQYF; CDR3nt: TGCGCCAGCAGTAAAAACAGGGGGCGCACAGATACGCAGTATTTT
j_gene: TRBJ1-1; v_gene: TRBV25-1; abundance: -; d_gene: -; CDR3aa: CATRGETEAFF; CDR3nt: TGTGCCACCCGAGGGGAGACTGAAGCTTTCTTT
j_gene: TRBJ2-7; v_gene: TRBV27; abundance: -; d_gene: TRBD2; CDR3aa: CASSFLAGGLEQYF; CDR3nt: TGTGCCAGCAGTTTCCTAGCGGGGGGGCTGGAGCAGTACTTC
j_gene: TRBJ2-7; v_gene: TRBV25-1; abundance: few; d_gene: TRBD2; CDR3aa: CASKPSGGYEQYF; CDR3nt: TGTGCCAGCAAACCCAGCGGGGGGTACGAGCAGTACTTC
j_gene: TRBJ1-5; v_gene: TRBV5-1; abundance: -; d_gene: -; CDR3aa: CASSPGTSNQPQHF; CDR3nt: TGCGCCAGCAGCCCCGGGACGTCCAATCAGCCCCAGCATTTT
j_gene: TRBJ2-3; v_gene: TRBV19; abundance: -; d_gene: -; CDR3aa: CARRADSREGTDTQYF; CDR3nt: TGTGCCAGGAGGGCGGACAGCAGAGAGGGTACAGATACGCAGTATTTT
j_gene: TRBJ1-1; v_gene: TRBV6-2/TRBV6-3; abundance: -; d_gene: TRBD1; CDR3aa: CASSQGGQVQGEAFF; CDR3nt: TGTGCCAGCAGCCAAGGGGGACAGGTACAAGGTGAAGCTTTCTTT
j_gene: TRBJ1-1; v_gene: TRBV29-1; abundance: -; d_gene: -; CDR3aa: CSVRTGHSEAFF; CDR3nt: TGCAGCGTGCGAACGGGACACTCTGAAGCTTTCTTT
j_gene: TRBJ2-7; v_gene: TRBV18; abundance: -; d_gene: TRBD2; CDR3aa: CASSPPGLAMYF; CDR3nt: TGTGCCAGCTCACCCCCGGGACTAGCAATGTACTTC
j_gene: TRBJ2-7; v_gene: TRBV27; abundance: -; d_gene: TRBD2; CDR3aa: CASRLAGASYEQYF; CDR3nt: TGTGCCAGCAGATTAGCGGGGGCCTCCTACGAGCAGTACTTC
j_gene: TRBJ2-3; v_gene: TRBV19; abundance: -; d_gene: -; CDR3aa: CASSTSYTDTQYF; CDR3nt: TGTGCCAGTAGTACCTCCTACACAGATACGCAGTATTTT
j_gene: TRBJ2-1; v_gene: TRBV5-1; abundance: -; d_gene: TRBD2; CDR3aa: CASSLRLAGNNEQFF; CDR3nt: TGCGCCAGCAGCTTAAGACTAGCGGGGAACAATGAGCAGTTCTTC
j_gene: TRBJ1-3; v_gene: TRBV2; abundance: once; d_gene: TRBD1; CDR3aa: CASREGQGLNTIYF; CDR3nt: TGTGCCAGCAGAGAGGGACAGGGGCTGAACACCATATATTTT
j_gene: TRBJ2-1; v_gene: TRBV9; abundance: -; d_gene: -; CDR3aa: CASSGGPFNEQFF; CDR3nt: TGTGCCAGCAGCGGGGGGCCCTTCAATGAGCAGTTCTTC
j_gene: TRBJ2-7; v_gene: TRBV9; abundance: -; d_gene: TRBD1; CDR3aa: CASSVETGGSYEQYF; CDR3nt: TGTGCCAGCAGCGTAGAGACAGGGGGCTCCTACGAGCAGTACTTC
j_gene: TRBJ2-6; v_gene: TRBV1; abundance: -; d_gene: -; CDR3aa: CTSSQELPSGGRGAGANVLTF; CDR3nt: TGCACCAGCAGCCAAGAGTTGCCTAGCGGCGGAAGGGGAGCCGGGGCCAACGTCCTGACTTTC
j_gene: TRBJ2-2; v_gene: TRBV5-6; abundance: -; d_gene: -; CDR3aa: CASSRSVGELFF; CDR3nt: TGTGCCAGCAGCCGATCAGTAGGGGAGCTGTTTTTT
j_gene: TRBJ1-5; v_gene: TRBV19; abundance: -; d_gene: TRBD1; CDR3aa: CASSTTGGEQPQHF; CDR3nt: TGTGCCAGTAGTACGACAGGGGGGGAACAGCCCCAGCATTTT
j_gene: TRBJ2-3; v_gene: TRBV14; abundance: -; d_gene: -; CDR3aa: CASSQPGRSTDTQYF; CDR3nt: TGTGCCAGCAGCCAACCGGGACGCAGCACAGATACGCAGTATTTT
j_gene: TRBJ2-2; v_gene: TRBV7-6; abundance: -; d_gene: -; CDR3aa: CASSLRGGANTGELFF; CDR3nt: TGTGCCAGCAGCTTACGCGGGGGCGCGAACACCGGGGAGCTGTTTTTT
j_gene: TRBJ2-1; v_gene: TRBV5-1; abundance: few; d_gene: TRBD2; CDR3aa: CASSLTSGGPGNEQFF; CDR3nt: TGCGCCAGCAGCCTAACTAGCGGGGGCCCGGGGAATGAGCAGTTCTTC
j_gene: TRBJ2-2; v_gene: TRBV7-2; abundance: few; d_gene: -; CDR3aa: CASSFDSRGEANTGELFF; CDR3nt: TGTGCCAGCAGCTTCGATTCTAGGGGAGAGGCGAACACCGGGGAGCTGTTTTTT
j_gene: TRBJ2-1; v_gene: TRBV10-2; abundance: -; d_gene: TRBD2; CDR3aa: CASSEIGLAEYNEQFF; CDR3nt: TGCGCCAGCAGTGAGATTGGACTAGCGGAATACAATGAGCAGTTCTTC
j_gene: TRBJ1-6; v_gene: TRBV5-1; abundance: -; d_gene: -; CDR3aa: CASSADGGNSPLHF; CDR3nt: TGCGCCAGCAGCGCTGACGGTGGGAATTCACCCCTCCACTTT
j_gene: TRBJ1-2; v_gene: TRBV4-3; abundance: -; d_gene: -; CDR3aa: CASSQVLSGAYGYTF; CDR3nt: TGCGCCAGCAGCCAAGTTCTGTCAGGGGCCTATGGCTACACCTTC
j_gene: TRBJ2-4; v_gene: TRBV13; abundance: -; d_gene: -; CDR3aa: CASSLGRQLNIQYF; CDR3nt: TGTGCCAGCAGCTTAGGAAGACAACTAAACATTCAGTACTTC
j_gene: TRBJ1-1; v_gene: TRBV18; abundance: -; d_gene: -; CDR3aa: CASSPSARNTEAFF; CDR3nt: TGTGCCAGCTCACCAAGTGCCAGGAACACTGAAGCTTTCTTT
j_gene: TRBJ2-7; v_gene: TRBV13; abundance: -; d_gene: TRBD2; CDR3aa: CASSTLDRTSGRYVSYEQYF; CDR3nt: TGTGCCAGCAGCACCCTGGACAGGACTAGCGGGCGCTATGTTTCCTACGAGCAGTACTTC
j_gene: TRBJ2-2; v_gene: TRBV14; abundance: -; d_gene: -; CDR3aa: CASSPPKGNTGELFF; CDR3nt: TGTGCCAGCAGCCCCCCCAAGGGGAACACCGGGGAGCTGTTTTTT
j_gene: TRBJ2-1; v_gene: TRBV2; abundance: few; d_gene: -; CDR3aa: CASPESNEQFF; CDR3nt: TGTGCCAGCCCTGAGTCTAATGAGCAGTTCTTC
j_gene: TRBJ2-7; v_gene: TRBV6-5; abundance: -; d_gene: TRBD1; CDR3aa: CATSETGSSYEQYF; CDR3nt: TGTGCCACCTCGGAGACAGGGTCCTCCTACGAGCAGTACTTC
j_gene: TRBJ1-1; v_gene: TRBV2; abundance: -; d_gene: TRBD1; CDR3aa: CASSRGQGSEAFF; CDR3nt: TGTGCCAGCAGCCGAGGACAGGGCAGTGAAGCTTTCTTT
j_gene: TRBJ2-3; v_gene: TRBV5-1; abundance: -; d_gene: TRBD1; CDR3aa: CASSLGDRDTQYF; CDR3nt: TGCGCCAGCAGCTTAGGGGACAGAGATACGCAGTATTTT
j_gene: TRBJ2-5; v_gene: TRBV30; abundance: -; d_gene: -; CDR3aa: CAWSVIAGGPQETQYF; CDR3nt: TGTGCCTGGAGTGTAATAGCAGGGGGGCCCCAAGAGACCCAGTACTTC
j_gene: TRBJ1-2; v_gene: TRBV2; abundance: -; d_gene: -; CDR3aa: CASSELAGNYGYTF; CDR3nt: TGTGCCAGCAGTGAGTTGGCAGGGAACTATGGCTACACCTTC
j_gene: TRBJ1-2; v_gene: TRBV7-9; abundance: -; d_gene: -; CDR3aa: CASSPSDPNYGYTF; CDR3nt: TGTGCCAGCAGCCCCAGCGATCCTAACTATGGCTACACCTTC
j_gene: TRBJ1-2; v_gene: TRBV29-1; abundance: -; d_gene: TRBD1; CDR3aa: CSGDRGSNGYTF; CDR3nt: TGCAGCGGTGACAGGGGGTCCAATGGCTACACCTTC
j_gene: TRBJ2-2; v_gene: TRBV7-2; abundance: -; d_gene: -; CDR3aa: CASAFPNTGELFF; CDR3nt: TGTGCCAGCGCCTTCCCGAACACCGGGGAGCTGTTTTTT
j_gene: TRBJ2-2; v_gene: TRBV6-6; abundance: -; d_gene: TRBD1; CDR3aa: CASSLGTVNTGELFF; CDR3nt: TGTGCCAGCAGCCTCGGGACAGTCAACACCGGGGAGCTGTTTTTT
j_gene: TRBJ1-2; v_gene: TRBV6-2/TRBV6-3; abundance: -; d_gene: -; CDR3aa: CASSTAGQTTGGYTF; CDR3nt: TGTGCCAGCAGTACCGCCGGGCAGACCACGGGCGGCTACACCTTC
j_gene: TRBJ2-1; v_gene: TRBV6-2/TRBV6-3; abundance: -; d_gene: -; CDR3aa: CASSSAVWVGQFF; CDR3nt: TGTGCCAGCAGTTCGGCGGTTTGGGTCGGGCAGTTCTTC
j_gene: TRBJ1-5; v_gene: TRBV19; abundance: -; d_gene: TRBD1; CDR3aa: CASSVSTGGGNQPQHF; CDR3nt: TGTGCCAGTAGTGTCTCCACAGGGGGCGGCAATCAGCCCCAGCATTTT
j_gene: TRBJ2-7; v_gene: TRBV5-1; abundance: -; d_gene: TRBD2; CDR3aa: CASSFLTSGGPGSYEQYF; CDR3nt: TGCGCCAGCAGCTTTTTGACTAGCGGGGGCCCCGGCTCCTACGAGCAGTACTTC
j_gene: TRBJ1-5; v_gene: TRBV12-3/TRBV12-4; abundance: -; d_gene: -; CDR3aa: CASSSLGNQPQHF; CDR3nt: TGTGCCAGCAGTTCCCTTGGCAATCAGCCCCAGCATTTT
j_gene: TRBJ1-6; v_gene: TRBV19; abundance: -; d_gene: TRBD1; CDR3aa: CASSMRTGASNSPLHF; CDR3nt: TGTGCCAGTAGTATGAGGACAGGGGCAAGTAATTCACCCCTCCACTTT
j_gene: TRBJ2-2; v_gene: TRBV30; abundance: -; d_gene: -; CDR3aa: CAWRGGGNTGELFF; CDR3nt: TGTGCCTGGAGGGGTGGGGGAAACACCGGGGAGCTGTTTTTT
j_gene: TRBJ1-3; v_gene: TRBV7-2; abundance: once; d_gene: -; CDR3aa: CASSLQPGDVNTIYF; CDR3nt: TGTGCCAGCAGCTTACAGCCCGGGGATGTAAACACCATATATTTT
j_gene: TRBJ1-2; v_gene: TRBV29-1; abundance: -; d_gene: -; CDR3aa: CSAVVQSYGYTF; CDR3nt: TGCAGCGCCGTCGTTCAAAGCTATGGCTACACCTTC